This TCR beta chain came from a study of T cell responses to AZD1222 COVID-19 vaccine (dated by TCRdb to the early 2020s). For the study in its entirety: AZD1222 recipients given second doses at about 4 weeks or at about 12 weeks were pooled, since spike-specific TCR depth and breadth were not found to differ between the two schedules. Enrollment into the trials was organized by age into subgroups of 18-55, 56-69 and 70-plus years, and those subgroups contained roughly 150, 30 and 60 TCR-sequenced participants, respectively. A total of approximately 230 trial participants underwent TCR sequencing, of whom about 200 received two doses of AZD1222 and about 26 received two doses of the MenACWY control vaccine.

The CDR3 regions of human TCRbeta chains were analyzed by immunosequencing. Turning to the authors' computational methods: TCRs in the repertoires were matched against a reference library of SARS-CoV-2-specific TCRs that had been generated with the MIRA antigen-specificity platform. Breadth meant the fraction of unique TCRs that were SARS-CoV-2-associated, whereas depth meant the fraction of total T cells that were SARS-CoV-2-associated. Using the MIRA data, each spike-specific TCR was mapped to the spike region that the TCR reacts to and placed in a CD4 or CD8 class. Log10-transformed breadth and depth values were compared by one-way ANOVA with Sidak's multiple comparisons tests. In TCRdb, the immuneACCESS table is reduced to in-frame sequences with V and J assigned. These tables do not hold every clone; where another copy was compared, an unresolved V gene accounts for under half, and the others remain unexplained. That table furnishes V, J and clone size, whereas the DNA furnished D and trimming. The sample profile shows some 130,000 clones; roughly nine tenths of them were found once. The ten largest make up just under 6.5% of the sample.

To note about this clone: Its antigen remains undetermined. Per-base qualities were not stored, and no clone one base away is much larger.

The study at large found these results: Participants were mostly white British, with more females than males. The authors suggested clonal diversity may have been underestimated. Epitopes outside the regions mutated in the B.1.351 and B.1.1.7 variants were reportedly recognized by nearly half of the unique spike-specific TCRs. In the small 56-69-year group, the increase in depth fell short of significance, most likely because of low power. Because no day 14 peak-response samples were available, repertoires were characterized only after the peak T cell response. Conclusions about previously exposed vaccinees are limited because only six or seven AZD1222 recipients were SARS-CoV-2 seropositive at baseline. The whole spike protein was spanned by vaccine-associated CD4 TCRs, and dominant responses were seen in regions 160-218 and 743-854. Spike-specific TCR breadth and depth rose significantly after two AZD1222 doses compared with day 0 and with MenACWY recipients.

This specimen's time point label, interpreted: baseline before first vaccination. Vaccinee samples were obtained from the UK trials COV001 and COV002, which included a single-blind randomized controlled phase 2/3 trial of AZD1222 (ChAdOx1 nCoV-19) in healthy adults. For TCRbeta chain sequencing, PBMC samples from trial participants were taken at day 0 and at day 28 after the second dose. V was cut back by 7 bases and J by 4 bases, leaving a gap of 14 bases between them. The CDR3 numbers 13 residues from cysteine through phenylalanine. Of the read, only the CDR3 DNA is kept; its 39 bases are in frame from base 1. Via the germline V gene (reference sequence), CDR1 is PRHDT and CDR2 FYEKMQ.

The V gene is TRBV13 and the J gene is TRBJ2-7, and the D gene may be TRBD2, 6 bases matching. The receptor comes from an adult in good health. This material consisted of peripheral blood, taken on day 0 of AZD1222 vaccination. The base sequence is TGTGCCAGCACAACTAGCCGCGGATACGAGCAGTACTTC. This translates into CASTTSRGYEQYF.